Presented here are 12 T cell receptor beta chains from one specimen sequenced in a study of T cell responses to AZD1222 COVID-19 vaccine (dated by TCRdb to the early 2020s). Library preparation employed the immunoSEQ multiplex PCR assay. TCRdb's version of the immuneACCESS table is confined to in-frame rearrangements and falls short of the full clone set. An unresolved V gene accounts for under half of the shortfall where checked; the remainder is of unknown origin. Within this sample are some 130,000 clones, with nearly 95% of them counted one time only. The top ten constitute 5% to 6.5% of the sample. What the time point label conveys for this sample: baseline before first vaccination. Sequencing used peripheral blood, obtained on day 0 of AZD1222 vaccination. These receptors were obtained from an adult in good health.

The V and J genes are TRBV6-2 or TRBV6-3 and TRBJ1-5; D unresolved. Germline V gene lookup returns CDR1 MNHEY and CDR2 SVGEGT. The CDR3 is 14 residues long. V was shortened by 6 bases and J by 2 bases, with 11 bases between the two germline ends. The DNA for the CDR3 is TGTGCCAGCAGATACGGAGACCGCAATCAGCCCCAGCATTTT. Protein sequence: CASRYGDRNQPQHF.

The chain carries TRBV28 and TRBJ2-6; the D is unclear. Deletions cut 6 bases from V and 2 bases from J, with 11 bases between. The germline V gene has CDR1 MDHEN and CDR2 SYDVKM. CDR3 length equals 15 residues. The CDR3 DNA follows: TGTGCCAGCAGCAGACCCCAGGCTGGGGCCAACGTCCTGACTTTC. This translates into CASSRPQAGANVLTF.

The DNA for the CDR3 is TGCGCCAGCAGCTACACCCCTCCAGGGGGCGAGGGCTACACCTTC. Its translation is CASSYTPPGGEGYTF. The chain carries TRBV5-1 and TRBJ1-2, with 8 bases aligning to TRBD1. The V gene's germline CDR1 is SGHRS and CDR2 YFSETQ. This CDR3 comprises 15 residues. V lost 3 bases and J lost 8; bases outside the gene matches: 12.

Only one count was recorded for this clone. The gene calls are TRBV6-5 and TRBJ2-5; weak D call: TRBD1 (6 bases). Trimming stripped 0 bases from V and 5 bases from J, with 10 bases between. The germline gives CDR1 MNHEY, CDR2 SVGAGI. The CDR3 is made up of 14 amino acids. This CDR3 reads CASSYSGTRETQYF. As DNA, the CDR3 is TGTGCCAGCAGTTACTCTGGGACACGGGAGACCCAGTACTTC.

CDR3 bases: TGTGCCAGCGGGGACAGGGCGAACACTGAAGCTTTCTTT. Translation: CASGDRANTEAFF. V and J are TRBV6-5 and TRBJ1-1, with TRBD1 identical over 9 bases. Germline V gene lookup returns CDR1 MNHEY and CDR2 SVGAGI. The CDR3 covers 13 residues. V gave up 8 bases and J gave up 1 base; unmatched junction bases: 2.

The V call is TRBV10-1, the J call TRBJ2-5; D call uncertain. The CDR3 has 14 residues. The germline gives CDR1 WNHNN, CDR2 SYGVQD (reference sequence). Trimming took 0 bases from V and 2 from J, leaving 7 bases between them. In nucleotides, the CDR3 is TGCGCCAGCAGTGAGTCTAGCACGCAAGAGACCCAGTACTTC. Translation gives CASSESSTQETQYF.

This chain joins TRBV3-1 (or the pseudogene TRBV3-2) and TRBJ1-2; TRBD1 is a possible D gene (6 bases). Germline loops: CDR1 LGHDT, CDR2 YNNKEL (reference sequence). CDR3 size: 13 residues. V gave up 2 bases and J gave up 4 bases, with 8 bases separating them. CDR3 nucleotide sequence: TGTGCCAGCAGCCAACAGGGGACCTATGGCTACACCTTC. This gives the protein CASSQQGTYGYTF.

This chain links TRBV5-4 with TRBJ2-2; D uncertain. V was trimmed by 5 bases and J by 1 base, leaving 9 bases between them. This CDR3 is 14 amino acids long. Germline V gene lookup returns CDR1 SGHNT and CDR2 YYREEE (reference sequence). CDR3 DNA: TGTGCCAGCAGACCGGACCGGAACACCGGGGAGCTGTTTTTT. This codes for CASRPDRNTGELFF.

The chain recombines TRBV7-2 with TRBJ2-1, with D perhaps matching TRBD1 (5 bases). Germline-derived CDR1 and CDR2 are SGHTA and FQGNSA. V was clipped by 0 bases and J by 4 bases, with 13 bases between them. The CDR3 runs to 16 residues. CDR3 coding DNA: TGTGCCAGCAGCTTAGCTGCCGTCAGGGTATACAATGAGCAGTTCTTC. Protein product: CASSLAAVRVYNEQFF.

The chain employs TRBV24-1 and TRBJ2-1; 8 bases are a match to TRBD2. V lost 3 bases and J lost 0; bases outside the gene matches: 3. The V gene's germline CDR1 is KGHDR and CDR2 SFDVKD. This CDR3 contains 16 residues. The CDR3 loop reads CATSDRAGVSYNEQFF. CDR3 nucleotides: TGTGCCACCAGTGATCGAGCGGGAGTCTCCTACAATGAGCAGTTCTTC.

This clone showed up just a few times. The chain has TRBV5-5 and TRBJ1-1; 7 bases match TRBD1. The CDR3 contains 13 residues. Per the germline V gene, CDR1 is SGHKS and CDR2 is YYEKEE (reference sequence). V lost 4 bases, J lost 4 bases, and 4 bases stayed unmatched. The CDR3 DNA is TGTGCCAGCAGCGCGGGACAGAGCACTGAAGCTTTCTTT. Amino acids: CASSAGQSTEAFF.

The gene calls are TRBV4-2 and TRBJ1-1; D is undetermined. Trimming cost V 0 bases and J 5 bases, with 10 bases left between them. CDR1 and CDR2 from the germline V gene are LGHNA and YNFKEQ. The CDR3 is 14 residues long. CDR3 protein: CASSQDLRNTEAFF. As DNA, the CDR3 is TGTGCCAGCAGCCAAGATCTAAGGAATACTGAAGCTTTCTTT.